Each of the 18 T cell receptor beta chains below was sequenced from the same sample in a study of CD8 T cells in ankylosing spondylitis. Which antigens these TCRs recognize remains unknown. MiXCR was run by TCRdb on the 5' RACE reads, yielding one entry per CDR3 protein. This sample has about 800,000 distinct CDR3 sequences, with around 11% found just once. Study-wide points: Blood from ankylosing spondylitis patients appeared to carry a characteristic roughly 8-variant TCR beta motif.

Sequenced material: blood, either unsorted or a sorted T cell fraction (not recorded which). These TCRs come from a male donor with ankylosing spondylitis.

This clonotype was observed many times. V usage is TRBV7-2 and J usage is TRBJ2-2; D is possibly TRBD1 (5 bases). Germline V gene lookup returns CDR1 SGHTA and CDR2 FQGNSA. Deletions cut 3 bases from V and 1 base from J, with 9 bases between. The CDR3 extends over 15 amino acids. In DNA, the CDR3 is TGTGCCAGCAGCTTGGCCGGACAGAACACCGGGGAGCTGTTTTTT. This codes for CASSLAGQNTGELFF.

The chain uses TRBV20-1 and TRBJ1-6; D unresolved. Trimming stripped 0 bases from V and 7 bases from J, with 4 bases between. The CDR3 loop spans 12 amino acids. CDR1 DFQATT and CDR2 SNEGSKA come from the germline V gene (reference sequence). Here the CDR3 DNA reads TGCAGTGCTAGAGACCCGAATTCACCCCTCCACTTT. Its translation is CSARDPNSPLHF.

This clonotype showed up many times. V gene TRBV7-2 combines with J gene TRBJ2-5; D uncertain. Germline CDR1 reads SGHTA; CDR2 reads FQGNSA. V lost 5 bases, J lost 9 bases, and 16 bases lay in between. This CDR3 is 13 amino acids long. The CDR3 sequence is CASSPSSRQAQYF. The CDR3 DNA reads as TGTGCCAGCAGCCCTAGTTCGAGGCAGGCCCAGTACTTC.

The chain joins TRBV5-1 to TRBJ1-3; 7 bases align to TRBD1. This CDR3 is built from 15 residues. Per germline, CDR1 SGHRS and CDR2 YFSETQ. V trimming: 4 bases; J trimming: 3 bases; junction bases outside the gene matches: 7. The CDR3 DNA is TGCGCCAGCAGCGGCGGGACAGATTTTGGAAACACCATATATTTT. This gives the protein CASSGGTDFGNTIYF.

Only a few counts were recorded for this clonotype. The chain couples TRBV4-2 to TRBJ1-5; TRBD1 matches at 7 bases. CDR1 and CDR2 from the germline V gene are LGHNA and YNFKEQ. V dropped 0 bases and J dropped 6; count of bases not matched to a gene: 2. This CDR3 spans 14 amino acids. For the CDR3, the DNA is TGTGCCAGCAGCCAAGACAGGGGGACTCAGCCCCAGCATTTT. This sequence encodes CASSQDRGTQPQHF.

The chain carries TRBV29-1 and TRBJ1-6; D possibly corresponds to TRBD1 (5 bases). This CDR3 region has 13 residues. Germline lookup yields CDR1 SQVTM and CDR2 ANQGSEA. V lost 7 bases and J 5 bases, leaving 12 bases between the germline ends. The CDR3 is CSASTDDNSPLHF. In DNA form, the CDR3 reads TGCAGCGCTTCGACAGATGATAATTCACCCCTCCACTTT.

The chain couples TRBV10-3 to TRBJ2-3, with unresolved D. V dropped 4 bases and J dropped 6 bases, with 5 bases sitting between them. CDR3 length: 11 amino acids. Germline values: CDR1 ENHRY, CDR2 SYGVKD. CDR3 residues: CAISAEDTQYF. CDR3 nucleotides: TGTGCCATCAGTGCGGAGGATACGCAGTATTTT.

This clonotype was seen only a few times. The chain combines TRBV20-1 with TRBJ2-7, with 15 bases aligning to TRBD2. This CDR3 is built from 15 residues. CDR1 is DFQATT and CDR2 is SNEGSKA in the germline V gene (reference sequence). Trimming cost V 6 bases and J 4 bases; bases outside gene matches: 7. CDR3 bases: TGCAGTGCCACGAAGGGACTAGCGGGAGGATACGAGCAGTACTTC. It yields the protein CSATKGLAGGYEQYF.

This clonotype came up a few times. The V and J genes are TRBV4-2 and TRBJ2-6, with unresolved D. Trimming cost V 0 bases and J 11 bases, with 14 bases left between them. The V gene's germline CDR1 is LGHNA and CDR2 YNFKEQ. CDR3 length equals 15 residues. The CDR3 protein is CASSQEASNPDVLTF. Here the CDR3 DNA reads TGTGCCAGCAGCCAAGAGGCAAGCAACCCTGACGTCCTGACTTTC.

In its sample, this clonotype was seen a few times. V and J are TRBV28 and TRBJ1-1, with 7 positions matching TRBD1. The CDR3 sequence is 14 residues long. Germline V CDR1 and CDR2: MDHEN, SYDVKM. The V gene end was trimmed by 6 bases and the J gene end by 5 bases; junction bases not matched to a gene: 9. Here the CDR3 reads CASSQPDRATEAFF. In nucleotides, the CDR3 is TGTGCCAGCAGCCAGCCCGACAGGGCGACTGAAGCTTTCTTT.

The gene calls are TRBV30 and TRBJ2-3; a possible D gene is TRBD1 (7 bases). Per the germline V gene, CDR1 is GTSNPN and CDR2 is SVGIG (reference sequence). The ends were cut back, 4 bases at V and 5 bases at J, with 16 bases in the middle. The CDR3 is 14 residues long. The CDR3 DNA is TGTGCCTGGAATTCTAACCAGGGGGGAGATACGCAGTATTTT. Translating it yields CAWNSNQGGDTQYF.

This clonotype has ten or more counts. This rearrangement joins TRBV5-1 to TRBJ2-5, with 7 positions matching TRBD1. This CDR3 contains 14 residues. V was pared by 2 bases and J by 2 bases, with 3 bases of the junction left unmatched. Germline CDR1 SGHRS, CDR2 YFSETQ. The CDR3 loop is CASSLPGQQETQYF. As DNA, the CDR3 is TGCGCCAGCAGCTTACCGGGACAGCAAGAGACCCAGTACTTC. Variable domain in full (rest from reference TRBV5-1 and TRBJ2-5): KAGVTQTPRYLIKTRGQQVTLSCSPISGHRSVSWYQQTPGQGLQFLFEYFSETQRNKGNFPGRFSGRQFSNSRSEMNVSTLELGDSALYLCASSLPGQQETQYFGPGTRLLVL.

This clonotype was recorded at least ten times. The chain links TRBV27 to TRBJ2-7; 8 bases are shared with TRBD1. The V segment lost 5 bases and the J segment 2 bases; nucleotides outside the gene matches: 8. This CDR3 spans 15 amino acids. CDR1 and CDR2 from the germline V gene are MNHEY and SMNVEV (reference sequence). The DNA for the CDR3 is TGTGCCAGCAGTCAAAAAGGGACAGGAGCCTACGAGCAGTACTTC. As protein: CASSQKGTGAYEQYF.

There are a few counts of this clonotype. The gene calls are TRBV5-6 and TRBJ2-5, with 8 bases lining up with TRBD1. Trimming cost V 3 bases and J 5 bases; bases outside gene matches: 3. The CDR3 has 13 residues. Germline-derived CDR1 and CDR2 are SGHDT and YYEEEE. The CDR3 loop reads CASSWTGMETQYF. The CDR3 DNA reads TGTGCCAGCAGCTGGACAGGGATGGAGACCCAGTACTTC.

This sequence joins TRBV6-5 and TRBJ2-7; a possible D gene is TRBD2 (6 bases). Trimming cost V 2 bases and J 4 bases, with 15 bases left between them. The CDR3 loop spans 15 amino acids. Germline lookup yields CDR1 MNHEY and CDR2 SVGAGI. For the CDR3, the DNA is TGTGCCAGCAGTTACGGAGGGCAACCGTATTACGAGCAGTACTTC. It yields the protein CASSYGGQPYYEQYF.

This chain links TRBV20-1 with TRBJ2-2, with D perhaps assigned TRBD1 or TRBD2 (5 bases each). V was cut by 5 bases and J by 4 bases, with 20 bases left in between. The germline V gene has CDR1 DFQATT and CDR2 SNEGSKA (reference sequence). The CDR3 runs 16 residues. The CDR3 DNA sequence: TGCAGTGCTGGGTGGAACAGGCATGGAGGCACCGGGGAGCTGTTTTTT. Encoded protein: CSAGWNRHGGTGELFF.

This clonotype was counted at least ten times. The V call is TRBV12-3 or TRBV12-4, the J call TRBJ2-1; 7 positions agree with TRBD2. V was pared by 6 bases and J by 6 bases, with 5 bases of the junction left unmatched. The CDR3 is 13 amino acids. The CDR3 nucleotides are TGTGCCAGCAGGAGATCTAGCGGCAATGAGCAGTTCTTC. Amino acid sequence: CASRRSSGNEQFF.

This chain links TRBV24-1 with TRBJ2-5; weak D call: TRBD1 (5 bases). Germline assignment: CDR1 KGHDR and CDR2 SFDVKD. Trimming cost V 5 bases and J 5 bases, with 14 bases left between them. The CDR3 is 14 amino acids. The CDR3 bases are TGTGCCACCAGTGTCCAGGGCTTTAGGGAGACCCAGTACTTC. This codes for CATSVQGFRETQYF.